This T cell receptor beta chain was identified during a study of beta chain features in type 1 diabetes. The investigators reverse transcribed all of the isolated RNA, so they sequenced expressed TCRB transcripts. Measured with immunoSEQ multiplex PCR; TCRdb has only the in-frame clones, and not every one. The sample has approximately 160,000 clones, about a tenth seen once; the top ten hold approximately 0.5%. Study-wide findings and caveats: TCRB CDR3s from Type 1 diabetes patients were moderately but significantly shorter in all four CD4+ subsets.

CDR1 is SGHAT and CDR2 is FQNNGV in the germline V gene. This CDR3 has 14 amino acids. The V gene lost 3 bases and the J gene lost 4 bases, with 11 bases spanning the gap. This clone has more than one count but fewer than ten. No antigen is known for it. Sequencing used central memory CD4+ T cells from blood. This receptor was taken from a man aged 25-40 years with type 1 diabetes. The chain carries TRBV11-2 and TRBJ2-3, with D hard to call. The CDR3 bases are TGTGCCAGCAGCTTCGGAAGCGCTTCAGATACGCAGTATTTT. The encoded protein is CASSFGSASDTQYF.